These 25 T cell receptor beta chains originate from one sample sequenced in a study of CD8+ T cells in alopecia areata. Following extraction, RNA underwent reverse transcription to cDNA, which served as the sequencing template. Assay used: immunoSEQ multiplex PCR; TCRdb lists only in-frame clones, some missing. The sample includes more than 100,000 clones, more than 75% seen only once; the top ten take more than 9.5%. Treatment meaning: oral pan-JAK inhibitor, 5-10 mg twice daily. The material sequenced was CD8+ T cells sorted from blood, taken between weeks 30 and 35, from a patient treated with tofacitinib. The receptors shown here come from a human donor with alopecia areata.

With regard to this clone: The same CDR3 can be traced to other DNA sequences in this sample. The chain uses TRBV14 and TRBJ2-1; possibly TRBD2 for D (6 bases). V was trimmed by 0 bases and J by 6 bases, leaving 15 bases between them. The CDR3 has 16 residues. Looked up from germline, CDR1 is SGHDN and CDR2 is FVKESK. The CDR3 region has the DNA TGTGCCAGCAGCCAAGATGGTGGAGGACTAAGCAATGAGCAGTTCTTC. This gives the protein CASSQDGGGLSNEQFF.

The chain recombines TRBV6-4 with TRBJ1-1; the D is unclear. The CDR3 loop spans 17 amino acids. Germline loops: CDR1 MRHNA, CDR2 SNTAGT. The ends were cut back, 3 bases at V and 0 bases at J, with 17 bases in the middle. CDR3 in amino acids: CASSEAWQSRLNTEAFF. The DNA for the CDR3 is TGTGCCAGCAGTGAGGCTTGGCAGTCCAGATTGAACACTGAAGCTTTCTTT.

This chain joins TRBV5-6 and TRBJ2-2; 8 bases fit TRBD1. The CDR3 has 17 residues. The ends lost 3 bases at V and 2 bases at J; junction bases unmatched: 9. Germline loops: CDR1 SGHDT, CDR2 YYEEEE. CDR3 sequence (DNA): TGTGCCAGCAGCTGGAATCCGGGACAGGCAAACACCGGGGAGCTGTTTTTT. Translating it yields CASSWNPGQANTGELFF.

This rearrangement joins TRBV7-9 to TRBJ1-2; TRBD1 is a possible D gene (5 bases). The CDR3 has 14 residues. From germline, CDR1 is SEHNR and CDR2 FQNEAQ (reference sequence). Trimming took off 2 bases at V and 4 bases at J, with 11 bases between the two ends. As DNA, the CDR3 is TGTGCCAGCAGCTTATGGCTCGGGACCTATGGCTACACCTTC. This sequence encodes CASSLWLGTYGYTF.

This chain links TRBV27 with TRBJ2-5, with D hard to call. The DNA end is more similar to TRBJ2-7, so the J call may be wrong. Germline CDR1 reads MNHEY; CDR2 reads SMNVEV (reference sequence). The CDR3 is 13 residues long. The CDR3, as DNA: TGTGCCAGCACCCCTGGACCGGTGGACGAGCAGTACTTC. Amino acid sequence: CASTPGPVDEQYF.

The V and J genes are TRBV15 and TRBJ2-1; D uncertain. The CDR3 length is 17 residues. CDR1 is LNHNV, CDR2 YYDKDF, per germline (reference sequence). V gave up 3 bases and J gave up 6 bases, with 21 bases separating them. The CDR3 sequence is CATSRVLSLGPSNEQFF. The CDR3 nucleotides are TGTGCCACCAGCAGGGTCCTGAGCCTGGGTCCCTCCAATGAGCAGTTCTTC. Variable domain in full (rest from reference TRBV15 and TRBJ2-1): DAMVIQNPRYQVTQFGKPVTLSCSQTLNHNVMYWYQQKSSQAPKLLFHYYDKDFNNEADTPDNFQSRRPNTSFCFLDIRSPGLGDTAMYLCATSRVLSLGPSNEQFFGPGTRLTVL.

This clone was detected only a few times. The rearrangement joins TRBV7-9 to TRBJ1-4; 8 bases fit TRBD1. With 6 bases clipped from V and 8 bases from J, the junction kept 8 bases outside the gene matches. Germline CDR1 reads SEHNR; CDR2 reads FQNEAQ (reference sequence). The CDR3 has 14 residues. The CDR3 is CASRPTGGNEKLFF. For the CDR3, the DNA is TGTGCCAGCAGACCAACAGGGGGTAACGAAAAACTGTTTTTT. The variable domain in full, completed from reference TRBV7-9 and TRBJ1-4, reads DTGVSQNPRHKITKRGQNVTFRCDPISEHNRLYWYRQTLGQGPEFLTYFQNEAQLEKSRLLSDRFSAERPKGSFSTLEIQRTEQGDSAMYLCASRPTGGNEKLFFGSGTQLSVL.

The chain employs TRBV7-8 and TRBJ2-7, with 8 bases identical to TRBD2. With 7 bases clipped from V and 9 bases from J, the junction kept 5 bases outside the gene matches. The germline gives CDR1 SGHVS, CDR2 FQNEAQ. The length of the CDR3 is 11 residues. CDR3 DNA sequence: TGTGCCAGCAAAAGCGGGGGAGGGCAGTACTTC. Translating it yields CASKSGGGQYF.

The chain recombines TRBV19 with TRBJ1-2; 8 bases line up with TRBD1. This CDR3 contains 11 residues. Trimming removed 7 bases from V and 7 bases from J; junction bases left unmatched: 2. Germline V gene data show CDR1 as LNHDA and CDR2 as SQIVND (reference sequence). The DNA for the CDR3 is TGTGCCAGTACAGGGGGCTTTGGCTACACCTTC. Encoded protein: CASTGGFGYTF.

The chain employs TRBV19 and TRBJ2-1; TRBD2 aligns across 9 bases. The CDR3 sequence is 15 residues long. CDR1 and CDR2 from the germline V gene are LNHDA and SQIVND (reference sequence). Losses at the gene ends were 3 bases for V and 1 base for J; bases not matched to a gene: 1. This CDR3 is CASSIAGGSYNEQFF. For the CDR3, the DNA is TGTGCCAGTAGTATCGCGGGAGGGTCCTACAATGAGCAGTTCTTC.

The chain couples TRBV19 to TRBJ2-7; TRBD1 might be the D (6 bases). From germline, CDR1 is LNHDA and CDR2 SQIVND (reference sequence). Trimming shortened V by 3 bases and J by 0 bases, and 9 bases separated the two germline ends. The CDR3 is 14 residues long. The DNA of the CDR3 is TGTGCCAGTAGTATCGGGACAACCTCCTACGAGCAGTACTTC. It encodes CASSIGTTSYEQYF. Full variable domain (missing parts from reference TRBV19 and TRBJ2-7): DGGITQSPKYLFRKEGQNVTLSCEQNLNHDAMYWYRQDPGQGLRLIYYSQIVNDFQKGDIAEGYSVSREKKESFPLTVTSAQKNPTAFYLCASSIGTTSYEQYFGPGTRLTVT.

This clone was picked up a small number of times. The J gene is TRBJ2-1, the V gene TRBV19; perhaps TRBD2 as D (5 bases). Trimming cost V 5 bases and J 12 bases, with 11 bases left between them. This CDR3 spans 11 amino acids. CDR1 is LNHDA, CDR2 SQIVND, per germline (reference sequence). The DNA for the CDR3 is TGTGCCAGTAGTTCGGACTCGGGGCAGTTCTTC. Translation: CASSSDSGQFF.

The chain recombines TRBV30 with TRBJ2-7; the D gene could be TRBD1 or TRBD2 (5 bases each). This CDR3 comprises 14 residues. Germline lookup yields CDR1 GTSNPN and CDR2 SVGIG (reference sequence). Between the trimmed V and J ends, which lost 5 bases and 2 bases, there was a span of 16 bases. This CDR3 reads CAWARVAGPYEQYF. For the CDR3, the DNA is TGTGCCTGGGCGAGGGTGGCAGGGCCCTACGAGCAGTACTTC.

Concerning this clone itself: Germline and junction disagree at one end, which may indicate a read error. The chain is built from TRBV5-4 and TRBJ2-7; unclear D gene. Germline V lookup: CDR1 SGHNT, CDR2 YYREEE (reference sequence). CDR3 size: 11 residues. Here the CDR3 reads CASSLGYEQCF. CDR3 nucleotide sequence: TGTGCCAGCAGCTTGGGCTACGAGCAGTGCTTC.

The chain has TRBV4-2 and TRBJ2-4; the match to TRBD2 covers 7 bases. The germline V gene encodes CDR1 LGHNA and CDR2 YNFKEQ. The junction had 13 bases not matched to a gene; V was cut back by 0 bases and J by 8 bases. This CDR3 has 17 residues. The CDR3 sequence: CASSQDRPSGPPDIQYF. In DNA, the CDR3 is TGTGCCAGCAGCCAAGATAGGCCTAGCGGCCCTCCGGACATTCAGTACTTC.

The chain has TRBV21-1 and TRBJ1-5. TRBV21-1 is given as a pseudogene. The CDR3 has 17 amino acids. CDR3 amino acids: CARGKGSLFRISQPQHF. The CDR3 region has the DNA TGTGCCAGGGGCAAAGGGTCTCTTTTCCGGATTAGTCAGCCCCAGCATTTT.

This clone has just one count. CDR3 region: CASSLPGLSYNEQFF. DNA of the CDR3: TGTGCCAGCAGTCTACCGGGACTGAGCTACAATGAGCAGTTCTTC. This rearrangement joins TRBV6-6 to TRBJ2-1; a weak D match, TRBD2 (6 bases). The V gene lost 5 bases and the J gene lost 3 bases, with 14 bases spanning the gap. In germline, CDR1 is MNHNY, CDR2 SVGAGI (reference sequence). The CDR3 totals 15 residues.

The rearrangement uses TRBV7-2 and TRBJ2-1; 7 bases fit TRBD2. With 5 bases clipped from V and 0 bases from J, the junction kept 4 bases outside the gene matches. Germline V gene data show CDR1 as SGHTA and CDR2 as FQGNSA. This CDR3 comprises 15 residues. For the CDR3, the DNA is TGTGCCAGCAGCCCAGCGGGGTACTCCTACAATGAGCAGTTCTTC. Translation gives CASSPAGYSYNEQFF.

The chain uses TRBV10-2 and TRBJ1-1, with D unresolved. Germline V gives CDR1 WSHSY, CDR2 SAAADI. The CDR3 has 13 residues. V gave up 3 bases and J gave up 0 bases, with 5 bases separating them. In DNA form, the CDR3 reads TGCGCCAGCAGTGACTTAGTGAACACTGAAGCTTTCTTT. This translates into CASSDLVNTEAFF.

This chain links TRBV10-3 with TRBJ2-7, with 9 bases fitting TRBD1. Germline loops: CDR1 ENHRY, CDR2 SYGVKD. Trimming removed 4 bases from V and 3 bases from J; junction bases left unmatched: 4. The CDR3 runs 14 residues. The CDR3 reads CAISGGGQGYEQYF. The CDR3 DNA reads as TGTGCCATCAGTGGGGGGGGACAGGGCTACGAGCAGTACTTC.

The rearrangement uses TRBV10-1 and TRBJ2-7; perhaps D is TRBD1 or TRBD2 (5 bases each). From germline, CDR1 is WNHNN and CDR2 SYGVQD (reference sequence). CDR3 length: 14 residues. V was shortened by 5 bases and J by 6 bases, with 17 bases between the two germline ends. The CDR3: CASSPKGRVGEQYF. CDR3 bases: TGCGCCAGCAGTCCCAAGGGGAGAGTCGGCGAGCAGTACTTC.

The rearrangement uses TRBV29-1 and TRBJ2-1, with 9 bases matching TRBD1. V was pared by 3 bases and J by 3 bases, with 3 bases of the junction left unmatched. This CDR3 has 14 amino acids. Germline assignment: CDR1 SQVTM and CDR2 ANQGSEA. The CDR3, as DNA: TGCAGCGTTGATGGGGACAGGGTCTACAATGAGCAGTTCTTC. This translates into CSVDGDRVYNEQFF.

This clone was seen a few times. The CDR3 region is CASSAHSLPGQGIAEAFF. DNA of the CDR3: TGTGCCAGCAGCGCCCACTCTCTGCCGGGACAGGGAATCGCTGAAGCTTTCTTT. The chain has TRBV9 and TRBJ1-1; 9 positions match TRBD1. The CDR3 contains 18 residues. V lost 3 bases, J lost 6 bases, and 18 bases stayed unmatched. The V gene's germline CDR1 is SGDLS and CDR2 YYNGEE.

This clone has only a few counts. The rearrangement joins TRBV19 to TRBJ2-1; TRBD2 matches at 15 bases. The ends lost 10 bases at V and 8 bases at J; junction bases unmatched: 9. This CDR3 is 15 amino acids long. CDR1 LNHDA and CDR2 SQIVND come from the germline V gene (reference sequence). The chain's CDR3 is CATTPWTSGGDEQFF. For the CDR3, the DNA is TGTGCCACTACCCCGTGGACTAGCGGGGGGGATGAGCAGTTCTTC.

The rearrangement uses TRBV15 and TRBJ2-3, with D perhaps TRBD2 (6 bases). The CDR3 loop spans 15 amino acids. Trimming left V 1 base short and J 6 bases short, with 14 bases between. Per the germline V gene, CDR1 is LNHNV and CDR2 is YYDKDF (reference sequence). The CDR3 reads CATSRGGGTVDTQYF. CDR3 nucleotides: TGTGCCACCAGCAGAGGCGGCGGGACTGTTGATACGCAGTATTTT.